These T cell receptor beta chains were read from a single sample in a study of early T cells in non-severe SARS-CoV-2 infection. A single record per CDR3 protein comes from TCRdb applying MiXCR to the 5' RACE reads. The data show 70,000 to 90,000 distinct CDR3 sequences, with 10% to 15% seen just once and roughly 3.1% held by the top ten. Material for sequencing was whole blood. The receptor set was obtained from an adult who was a healthcare worker with PCR-confirmed SARS-CoV-2 infection or an uninfected control (not recorded which). Each CDR3 is given with its conserved first and last residue. A D gene is named only where the DNA matches it firmly. Some rows have no size entry. The others give once, few or many, or a class for an expanded clone.

cdr3_nt: TGCAGCGCCTTGCCCTCGGACACTGAAGCTTTCTTT; cdr3_aa: CSALPSDTEAFF; clone_size: many; d_call: -; j_call: TRBJ1-1; v_call: TRBV29-1
cdr3_nt: TGTGCAAGTCGCTTAGCGCGCGCACCCCTCCACTTT; cdr3_aa: CASRLARAPLHF; clone_size: -; d_call: -; j_call: TRBJ1-6; v_call: TRBV12-2
cdr3_nt: TGCAGTGCTCTATCCAGGGGGTCTAGCACAGATACGCAGTATTTT; cdr3_aa: CSALSRGSSTDTQYF; clone_size: many; d_call: TRBD1; j_call: TRBJ2-3; v_call: TRBV20-1
cdr3_nt: TGCGCCAGCAGCGTGGGACACCAGAAAGAGACCCAGTACTTC; cdr3_aa: CASSVGHQKETQYF; clone_size: few; d_call: -; j_call: TRBJ2-5; v_call: TRBV5-1
cdr3_nt: TGTGCCAGCAGTTTGGAACAGGGGATGGTTCAGCCCCAGCATTTT; cdr3_aa: CASSLEQGMVQPQHF; clone_size: few; d_call: TRBD1; j_call: TRBJ1-5; v_call: TRBV28
cdr3_nt: TGTGCCAGCAGCTTGCTAGCGGGAGGAGGGGATGAGCAGTTCTTC; cdr3_aa: CASSLLAGGGDEQFF; clone_size: many; d_call: TRBD2; j_call: TRBJ2-1; v_call: TRBV7-3
cdr3_nt: TGTGCCAGCAGCTCCGGGGGCAGGGCCCCTGAAGCTTTCTTT; cdr3_aa: CASSSGGRAPEAFF; clone_size: few; d_call: -; j_call: TRBJ1-1; v_call: TRBV5-6
cdr3_nt: TGTGCCACTTCTGCGGGGGTGAAGTCTGAAGCTTTCTTT; cdr3_aa: CATSAGVKSEAFF; clone_size: -; d_call: -; j_call: TRBJ1-1; v_call: TRBV6-1
cdr3_nt: TGTGCCAGCAGCGCTGGGAGAATGGACAGGCTAGCCAAAAACATTCAGTACTTC; cdr3_aa: CASSAGRMDRLAKNIQYF; clone_size: -; d_call: TRBD1; j_call: TRBJ2-4; v_call: TRBV9
cdr3_nt: TGTGCCAGCGGTACGCTAGCAGTCGATGAGCAGTTCTTC; cdr3_aa: CASGTLAVDEQFF; clone_size: many; d_call: -; j_call: TRBJ2-1; v_call: TRBV28
cdr3_nt: TGTGCCAGCTCACCAGCCCCCCAGACAGCGCAACCCTACGAGCAGTACTTC; cdr3_aa: CASSPAPQTAQPYEQYF; clone_size: -; d_call: -; j_call: TRBJ2-7; v_call: TRBV18
cdr3_nt: TGTGCCAGCAGTGACAAATCCACAGATACGCAGTATTTT; cdr3_aa: CASSDKSTDTQYF; clone_size: -; d_call: -; j_call: TRBJ2-3; v_call: TRBV6-4
cdr3_nt: TGTGCCAGCAGTGACTGGGGGACAGGGGGCTTC; cdr3_aa: CASSDWGTGGF; clone_size: many; d_call: TRBD1; j_call: TRBJ2-5; v_call: TRBV2
cdr3_nt: TGTGCCAGCAGCTCAACAGGGTGGACTAGCACAGATACGCAGTATTTT; cdr3_aa: CASSSTGWTSTDTQYF; clone_size: -; d_call: -; j_call: TRBJ2-3; v_call: TRBV7-8
cdr3_nt: TGTGCCAGCAGTTACAGACCTACAGGGGTCGAGACCCAGTACTTC; cdr3_aa: CASSYRPTGVETQYF; clone_size: many; d_call: TRBD1; j_call: TRBJ2-5; v_call: TRBV6-6
cdr3_nt: TGTGCCAGCAGCCCCTCTTTGACTAGCGGGATAATCGGGGAGCTGTTTTTT; cdr3_aa: CASSPSLTSGIIGELFF; clone_size: few; d_call: TRBD2; j_call: TRBJ2-2; v_call: TRBV7-7
cdr3_nt: TGTGCCAGTAGTATGGAGGGAGGTACCCAGTACTTC; cdr3_aa: CASSMEGGTQYF; clone_size: few; d_call: -; j_call: TRBJ2-5; v_call: TRBV19
cdr3_nt: TGCACCAGCAGCTCAAGAGGGTCTAGCGGGAGTGACGAGCAGTACTTC; cdr3_aa: CTSSSRGSSGSDEQYF; clone_size: -; d_call: -; j_call: TRBJ2-7; v_call: TRBV1
cdr3_nt: TGTGCCAGCAGCTCACCGCTCAGGCGCGACACTGAAGCTTTCTTT; cdr3_aa: CASSSPLRRDTEAFF; clone_size: many; d_call: -; j_call: TRBJ1-1; v_call: TRBV11-2
cdr3_nt: TGCGCCAGCAGGAAGGAGAGAAGCACTGAAGCTTTCTTT; cdr3_aa: CASRKERSTEAFF; clone_size: many; d_call: -; j_call: TRBJ1-1; v_call: TRBV10-1
cdr3_nt: TGTGCCAGCAGCGTAGCAGCTAGCGGAGTCTACGAGCAGTACTTC; cdr3_aa: CASSVAASGVYEQYF; clone_size: many; d_call: TRBD2; j_call: TRBJ2-7; v_call: TRBV9
cdr3_nt: TGTGCCAGCAGCTCCGCGTACGAGCAGTACTTC; cdr3_aa: CASSSAYEQYF; clone_size: many; d_call: -; j_call: TRBJ2-7; v_call: TRBV7-2
cdr3_nt: TGCAGCGTCGGGACAGGTCCTGTTCGAAACCTGACTTTC; cdr3_aa: CSVGTGPVRNLTF; clone_size: -; d_call: TRBD1; j_call: TRBJ2-6; v_call: TRBV29-1
cdr3_nt: TGTGCCAGCAGAGGATCTGCTAATGAAAAACTGTTTTTT; cdr3_aa: CASRGSANEKLFF; clone_size: -; d_call: -; j_call: TRBJ1-4; v_call: TRBV6-6
cdr3_nt: TGTGCCAGCAGTCCGCGGGGCAGGGGTTCCTACGAGCAGTACTTC; cdr3_aa: CASSPRGRGSYEQYF; clone_size: many; d_call: -; j_call: TRBJ2-7; v_call: TRBV27
cdr3_nt: TGTGCCAGCAGCCCGAAGATCCCGTCGGGCACTGAAGCTTTCTTT; cdr3_aa: CASSPKIPSGTEAFF; clone_size: -; d_call: -; j_call: TRBJ1-1; v_call: TRBV3-1
cdr3_nt: TGTGCCAGCAGTCGATCGGCCAATGAGCAGTTCTTC; cdr3_aa: CASSRSANEQFF; clone_size: few; d_call: -; j_call: TRBJ2-1; v_call: TRBV7-9
cdr3_nt: TGTGCCAGCAGGGGCCAGGGGAGTACTGAAGCTTTCTTT; cdr3_aa: CASRGQGSTEAFF; clone_size: few; d_call: -; j_call: TRBJ1-1; v_call: TRBV28
cdr3_nt: TGTGCCAGCAGCCCTACCCGGGACAGGGCGCTACACACAGATACGCAGTATTTT; cdr3_aa: CASSPTRDRALHTDTQYF; clone_size: many; d_call: TRBD1; j_call: TRBJ2-3; v_call: TRBV14
cdr3_nt: TGTGTCTGGAGTCGACTGAGGGGCCCAATCGCCTACGAGCAGTACTTC; cdr3_aa: CVWSRLRGPIAYEQYF; clone_size: once; d_call: -; j_call: TRBJ2-7; v_call: TRBV30
cdr3_nt: TGTGCCAGCAGTTCCGCTAGCGGGGGGTCCTACGAGCAGTACTTC; cdr3_aa: CASSSASGGSYEQYF; clone_size: few; d_call: TRBD2; j_call: TRBJ2-7; v_call: TRBV12-3/TRBV12-4
cdr3_nt: TGTGCCAGCAGTTTGACCTCTGGAAACACCATATATTTT; cdr3_aa: CASSLTSGNTIYF; clone_size: many; d_call: -; j_call: TRBJ1-3; v_call: TRBV12-3/TRBV12-4
cdr3_nt: TGCGCCAGCAGTGCGGCGGGGGAGCCCCAAGAGACCCAGTACTTC; cdr3_aa: CASSAAGEPQETQYF; clone_size: many; d_call: TRBD2; j_call: TRBJ2-5; v_call: TRBV10-1
cdr3_nt: TGTGCCAGCAGTCCCGCGGGGGGACCCTATGGCTACACCTTC; cdr3_aa: CASSPAGGPYGYTF; clone_size: few; d_call: -; j_call: TRBJ1-2; v_call: TRBV28
cdr3_nt: TGTGCCAGCAGACCCAGCGGGAAAACCGGGGAGCTGTTTTTT; cdr3_aa: CASRPSGKTGELFF; clone_size: few; d_call: TRBD2; j_call: TRBJ2-2; v_call: TRBV6-4
cdr3_nt: TGCAGCGTTCTCGGATACGAGCAGTACTTC; cdr3_aa: CSVLGYEQYF; clone_size: -; d_call: -; j_call: TRBJ2-7; v_call: TRBV29-1